This T cell receptor beta chain was obtained from a study of cytomegalovirus exposure and HLA in healthy donors. This clone was picked up one time. PCR primers comprised 60 Vbeta and 13 Jbeta primers. Profiled with immunoSEQ multiplex PCR; TCRdb holds only in-frame clones, not every one. The table includes about 140,000 clones, 70% detected once. V was trimmed by 0 bases and J by 4 bases, leaving 8 bases between them. Germline V CDR1 and CDR2: LNHDA, SQIVND (reference sequence). The CDR3 contains 14 residues. The receptor was isolated from a woman aged 30 to 39 in good health and CMV-seronegative. V is TRBV19 and J is TRBJ2-3; D is perhaps TRBD1 (6 bases). Sequencing used PBMCs. The CDR3, as DNA: TGTGCCAGTAGTATAGAACAGGGTGCAGATACGCAGTATTTT. Translating gives CASSIEQGADTQYF.